This entry features one TCR beta chain sequence. Sequenced by immunoSEQ multiplex PCR; TCRdb stores in-frame clones only, minus some. The table lists around 130,000 clones, about 96% of them singletons. This specimen comes from a study of T cell changes during pregnancy in multiple sclerosis. The sequencing here drew on peripheral blood, taken after pregnancy. The sequence derives from a female donor with multiple sclerosis, enrolled in a pregnancy study.

CDR3 in amino acids: CASSFQSGRSSYEQYF. CDR3 nucleotide sequence: TGTGCCAGCAGCTTTCAGAGCGGCCGCAGCTCCTACGAGCAGTACTTC. This chain uses TRBV7-2 with TRBJ2-7, with D tentatively TRBD2 (5 bases). Germline lookup yields CDR1 SGHTA and CDR2 FQGNSA. V lost 3 bases and J 0 bases, leaving 15 bases between the germline ends. This CDR3 is 16 amino acids long.